Listed here are 20 T cell receptor beta chains from one sample, sequenced in a study of T cell responses to AZD1222 COVID-19 vaccine. The assay was immunoSEQ multiplex PCR, and TCRdb's table has in-frame clones only and misses some. Altogether some 100,000 clones are present, approximately 91% being singletons, with the ten largest covering 22%. The source was peripheral blood, collected on day 0 of AZD1222 vaccination. All receptors come from an adult in good health.

The chain recombines TRBV11-2 with TRBJ1-3; D is uncertain. Trimming stripped 1 base from V and 0 bases from J, with 4 bases between. Germline-derived CDR1 and CDR2 are SGHAT and FQNNGV. The CDR3 is 14 amino acids. This CDR3 reads CASSLGSSGNTIYF. The CDR3 DNA reads TGTGCCAGCAGCTTAGGCTCCTCTGGAAACACCATATATTTT.

The J gene is TRBJ2-1, the V gene TRBV27, with D uncertain. CDR1 and CDR2 (germline): MNHEY, SMNVEV (reference sequence). The CDR3 length is 14 residues. V shed 3 bases and J shed 10 bases, with 16 bases lying between them. Here the CDR3 DNA reads TGTGCCAGCAGTTTTTCTTTCTCGGGCGAAGAGCAGTTCTTC. This translates into CASSFSFSGEEQFF.

In this sample, this clone turned up once. The chain joins TRBV7-9 to TRBJ1-1, with D possibly matching TRBD1 (5 bases). Germline CDR1 and CDR2: SEHNR and FQNEAQ (reference sequence). Trimming removed 0 bases from V and 6 bases from J, with 8 bases in between. The CDR3 length is 13 residues. The CDR3 is CASSLAVGAEAFF. The CDR3 nucleotides are TGTGCCAGCAGCTTAGCTGTGGGGGCTGAAGCTTTCTTT.

V is TRBV25-1 and J is TRBJ1-1; unclear D gene. V was shortened by 3 bases and J by 10 bases, with 9 bases between the two germline ends. Per germline, CDR1 MGHDK and CDR2 SYGVNS. The CDR3 consists of 11 residues. The DNA for the CDR3 is TGTGCCAGCAGTGATTGGGGTGGAGCTTTCTTT. This gives the protein CASSDWGGAFF.

This rearrangement joins TRBV11-2 to TRBJ2-7; tentatively, D is TRBD2 (6 bases). With 1 base removed from V and 1 base from J, the gap between germline ends came to 11 bases. Germline values: CDR1 SGHAT, CDR2 FQNNGV. The CDR3 runs to 15 residues. Here the CDR3 reads CASSLGPGSSYEQYF. The DNA of the CDR3 is TGTGCCAGCAGCTTAGGTCCCGGGAGTTCCTACGAGCAGTACTTC. The full variable domain, with the rest looked up from reference TRBV11-2 and TRBJ2-7, is EAGVAQSPRYKIIEKRQSVAFWCNPISGHATLYWYQQILGQGPKLLIQFQNNGVVDDSQLPKDRFSAERLKGVDSTLKIQPAKLEDSAVYLCASSLGPGSSYEQYFGPGTRLTVT.

The V gene is TRBV10-3, the J gene TRBJ1-3; the match to TRBD1 covers 7 bases. The CDR3 sequence is 12 residues long. Germline V CDR1 and CDR2: ENHRY, SYGVKD. The V segment lost 8 bases and the J segment 6 bases; nucleotides outside the gene matches: 4. The CDR3 DNA follows: TGTGCCATCCAGGGGGTTTTAAACACCATATATTTT. Translating gives CAIQGVLNTIYF.

The chain is built from TRBV7-9 and TRBJ1-4; 10 bases line up with TRBD1. The junction had 8 bases not matched to a gene; V was cut back by 10 bases and J by 6 bases. Germline CDR1 reads SEHNR; CDR2 reads FQNEAQ (reference sequence). CDR3 length: 14 amino acids. CDR3 amino acids: CAIGWGTGDEKLFF. The DNA for the CDR3 is TGTGCCATCGGCTGGGGGACAGGGGATGAAAAACTGTTTTTT.

The chain recombines TRBV7-7 with TRBJ2-2; 9 nucleotides line up with TRBD1. The germline V gene encodes CDR1 SSHAT and CDR2 FNYEAQ (reference sequence). CDR3 length: 14 residues. The CDR3 spells CASSQGATTGELFF. The CDR3 DNA reads TGTGCTAGCTCACAGGGGGCGACGACCGGGGAGCTGTTTTTT.

This chain links TRBV19 with TRBJ2-2; 8 positions match TRBD1. The CDR3 sequence is 15 residues long. J lost 6 bases, V lost 3 bases, and 6 bases had no gene match. Germline CDR1 LNHDA, CDR2 SQIVND (reference sequence). The CDR3 region has the DNA TGTGCCAGTAGTATCGGACAGGGTTGGGCCGGGGAGCTGTTTTTT. Translated, it gives CASSIGQGWAGELFF.

The V call is TRBV3-1 (or the pseudogene TRBV3-2), the J call TRBJ1-4; a possible D gene is TRBD1 (5 bases). The CDR3 contains 18 residues. From germline, CDR1 is LGHDT and CDR2 YNNKEL (reference sequence). V gave up 4 bases and J gave up 0 bases, with 18 bases separating them. This CDR3 is CASSPVQELVATNEKLFF. CDR3 bases: TGTGCCAGCAGCCCTGTACAGGAACTAGTTGCAACTAATGAAAAACTGTTTTTT.

This chain links TRBV5-1 with TRBJ1-2, with 7 nucleotides matching TRBD1. Losses at the gene ends were 0 bases for V and 7 bases for J; bases not matched to a gene: 3. Germline CDR1 reads SGHRS; CDR2 reads YFSETQ. The CDR3 sequence is 13 residues long. The chain's CDR3 is CASSLAGTAGYTF. The DNA for the CDR3 is TGCGCCAGCAGCTTGGCCGGGACAGCTGGCTACACCTTC. The variable domain in full, completed from reference TRBV5-1 and TRBJ1-2, reads KAGVTQTPRYLIKTRGQQVTLSCSPISGHRSVSWYQQTPGQGLQFLFEYFSETQRNKGNFPGRFSGRQFSNSRSEMNVSTLELGDSALYLCASSLAGTAGYTFGSGTRLTVV.

J is TRBJ2-5 and V is TRBV6-2 or TRBV6-3, with 10 positions matching TRBD1. Germline V lookup: CDR1 MNHEY, CDR2 SVGEGT. Losses at the gene ends were 0 bases for V and 5 bases for J; bases not matched to a gene: 3. The CDR3 has 15 amino acids. The CDR3 sequence is CASSYSDRGTETQYF. Written as DNA, the CDR3 is TGTGCCAGCAGTTACTCGGACAGGGGGACGGAGACCCAGTACTTC.

This clone was seen a few times. The chain couples TRBV3-1 (or the pseudogene TRBV3-2) to TRBJ2-1, with 9 nucleotides matching TRBD2. J was trimmed by 6 bases and V by 0 bases; bases with no gene match: 9. Germline V gene lookup returns CDR1 LGHDT and CDR2 YNNKEL (reference sequence). The CDR3 is made up of 17 amino acids. CDR3 sequence: CASSQELWRGGPNEQFF. Here the CDR3 DNA reads TGTGCCAGCAGCCAAGAGCTCTGGCGGGGGGGCCCCAATGAGCAGTTCTTC.

The chain employs TRBV6-6 and TRBJ2-1, with 8 bases matching TRBD2. V dropped 8 bases and J dropped 0; count of bases not matched to a gene: 9. Germline CDR1 reads MNHNY; CDR2 reads SVGAGI (reference sequence). CDR3 length: 16 residues. CDR3 residues: CASRGGIKSSYNEQFF. The DNA for the CDR3 is TGTGCCAGCCGGGGGGGCATAAAAAGCTCCTACAATGAGCAGTTCTTC.

This chain uses TRBV4-1 with TRBJ1-3; 7 positions agree with TRBD1. The CDR3 has 14 residues. After removal of 3 bases from V and 4 bases from J, the junction contained 3 bases not matched to a gene. The germline V gene encodes CDR1 MGHRA and CDR2 YSYEKL. This CDR3 reads CASSQEGAGNTIYF. The CDR3 nucleotides are TGCGCCAGCAGCCAGGAGGGGGCCGGAAACACCATATATTTT.

The chain employs TRBV6-2 or TRBV6-3 and TRBJ2-1; 10 bases are a match to TRBD2. V shed 2 bases and J 7 bases; nucleotides not matched to a gene: 11. The CDR3 is 17 amino acids. CDR1 MNHEY and CDR2 SVGEGT come from the germline V gene. CDR3 sequence: CASSYGGLSSGGNEQFF. The CDR3 nucleotides are TGTGCCAGCAGTTACGGGGGCTTGTCTAGCGGGGGAAATGAGCAGTTCTTC.

The genes are TRBV3-1 (or the pseudogene TRBV3-2) and TRBJ2-1; D not certain. Germline CDR1 reads LGHDT; CDR2 reads YNNKEL (reference sequence). The CDR3 is made up of 14 amino acids. The V end lost 1 base, the J end lost 7 bases, and 11 bases lay between the germline ends. The DNA of the CDR3 is TGTGCCAGCAGCCAAGTTGTCGGGCCGAATGAGCAGTTCTTC. It codes for CASSQVVGPNEQFF.

This chain uses TRBV5-6 with TRBJ1-5; a possible D gene is TRBD1 (6 bases). The CDR3 covers 18 residues. CDR1 and CDR2 from the germline V gene are SGHDT and YYEEEE. V lost 1 base and J lost 0, with 17 bases in between. CDR3 sequence (DNA): TGTGCCAGCAGCTTGTGGGCAGGGGCAGGCAATAGCAATCAGCCCCAGCATTTT. Protein sequence: CASSLWAGAGNSNQPQHF.

V and J are TRBV6-5 and TRBJ1-6; 10 positions agree with TRBD1. Germline assignment: CDR1 MNHEY and CDR2 SVGAGI. V lost 3 bases to trimming and J lost 7 bases; unmatched junction nucleotides: 3. CDR3 length: 15 amino acids. CDR3 sequence: CASSYEGQGNSPLHF. The CDR3 nucleotides are TGTGCCAGCAGTTATGAGGGACAGGGGAATTCACCCCTCCACTTT.

This clone was detected ten times or more. This CDR3 reads CASSDPSGPYNEQFF. CDR3 DNA sequence: TGTGCCAGCAGCGACCCATCGGGGCCTTACAATGAGCAGTTCTTC. V is TRBV9 and J is TRBJ2-1; TRBD1 or TRBD2 may be the D gene (5 bases each). Trimming took 3 bases from V and 4 from J, leaving 14 bases between them. In germline, CDR1 is SGDLS, CDR2 YYNGEE. This CDR3 region has 15 residues.